The clone carrying this T cell receptor beta chain was counted ten times or more. Its antigen is currently unknown. The sample belongs to a study of T cells after yellow fever vaccination. General study results and limits: Some clonotypes, a small share, were shared between CD4 and CD8 compartments. Researchers cautioned that FACS-sorted repertoires could harbor abundant clonotypes contaminating from the bulk population. Primary-vaccination clones mostly resurfaced post-booster (less than 98% CD4, roughly 90% CD8).

TCR cDNA, made by 5'RACE template switching, carried an added universal primer site and UMIs. TCRdb analysed the 5' RACE reads with MiXCR anew, one entry per CDR3 protein. The sample yields hundreds of thousands of distinct CDR3 sequences, roughly 4% seen once. Germline V gene data show CDR1 as LGHDT and CDR2 as YNNKEL (reference sequence). Trimming shortened V by 4 bases and J by 6 bases, and 16 bases separated the two germline ends. This CDR3 has 14 residues. V and J are TRBV3-1 and TRBJ2-7; D may correspond to TRBD1 or TRBD2 (5 bases each). The sequenced sample was PBMCs, obtained on the day of the yellow fever booster vaccination. This sequence originates from a man aged 18-30 years who received the YFV17D yellow fever vaccine. The CDR3 protein is CASSLNLGVPEQYF. CDR3 DNA sequence: TGTGCCAGCAGCCTAAACCTGGGGGTGCCCGAGCAGTACTTC.